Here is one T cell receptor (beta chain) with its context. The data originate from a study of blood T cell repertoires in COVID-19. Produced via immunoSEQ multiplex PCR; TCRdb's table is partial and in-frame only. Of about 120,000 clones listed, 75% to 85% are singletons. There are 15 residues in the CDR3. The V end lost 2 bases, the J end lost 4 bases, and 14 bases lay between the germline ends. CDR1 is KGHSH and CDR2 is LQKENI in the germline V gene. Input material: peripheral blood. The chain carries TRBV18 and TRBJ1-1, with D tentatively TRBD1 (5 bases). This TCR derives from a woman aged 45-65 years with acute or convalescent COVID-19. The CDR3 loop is CASSPFSAGSTEAFF. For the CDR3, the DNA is TGTGCCAGCTCACCATTTTCGGCAGGGTCCACTGAAGCTTTCTTT.